The present T cell receptor beta chain was sequenced within a study of T cell responses to AZD1222 COVID-19 vaccine. Study-wide results and limits: Repertoire collection took place solely once the T cell response had peaked. Spike-specific TCR repertoires showed rising breadth and depth after two AZD1222 doses. Baseline seropositivity occurred in only six AZD1222 recipients.

Concerning this clone: What it recognizes is unknown.

Sequencing was performed with immunoSEQ multiplex PCR; in TCRdb, only in-frame clones are kept and a portion is missing. The table has about 200,000 clones, 90% to 95% seen once. Germline V gene sequence: CDR1 MNHEY, CDR2 SMNVEV (reference sequence). The CDR3 consists of 14 residues. Between the trimmed V and J ends, which lost 2 bases and 3 bases, there was a span of 11 bases. The V call is TRBV27, the J call TRBJ2-7; D is perhaps TRBD2 (6 bases). The source material was peripheral blood, sampled 28 days after the second dose of the MenACWY control vaccine. The sequence was collected from an adult who received the MenACWY meningococcal vaccine as a control. In nucleotides, the CDR3 is TGTGCCAGCAGTTTAGGTGCGGGATTCTACGAGCAGTACTTC. Translated: CASSLGAGFYEQYF.